The rows below give T cell receptor beta chains drawn from one sample of a study of blood T cell repertoires in COVID-19. Profiling relied on immunoSEQ multiplex PCR, and the TCRdb table lists in-frame clones only, not all of them. The profile shows 370,000 or so clones, around 87% of them singletons. The sequenced sample was PBMCs or T cells enriched from blood (not recorded which). The source of these receptors is a man aged 25 to 45 who had recovered from COVID-19. Each CDR3 is given with its conserved first and last residue.

>TRBJ1-1|TRBV19
CASSIDPGQNTEAFF
>TRBJ2-5|TRBV5-1
CASSRDSPVQETQYF
>TRBJ2-7|TRBV5-6
CASRQQGTYEQYF
>TRBJ1-1|TRBV29-1
CSVAQGGTEAFF
>TRBJ2-7|TRBV19
CASGRGSSYEQYF
>TRBJ1-1|TRBV18
CASSPQTGINTEAFF
>TRBJ1-2|TRBV29-1
CSVEGQGAYGYTF
>TRBJ1-4|TRBV27
CASRSTSTGRTNEKLFF
>TRBJ2-7|TRBV15
CATSRADRHYEQYF
>TRBJ2-2|TRBV27
CASRTGSTGELFF
>TRBJ2-2|TRBV4-3
CASSHHLGPTNTGELFF
>TRBJ2-3|TRBV9
CASSDRGAGDTDTQYF
>TRBJ1-6|TRBV6-2/TRBV6-3
CASSYSRYNSPLHF
>TRBJ2-7|TRBV18
CASSHGLPSDEQYF
>TRBJ1-2|TRBV7-2
CASSLGTGLNYGYTF
>TRBJ2-1|TRBV7-2
CASSSSGGFYNEQFF
>TRBJ2-4|TRBV4-3
CASSPDGLIKNIQYF
>TRBJ2-1|TRBV6-4
CASSAGQGSPYNEQFF
>TRBJ1-2|TRBV6-1
CASSELGLGGRGYTF
>TRBJ2-5|TRBV2
CASSRQETQYF
>TRBJ1-5|TRBV6-4
CASSDRLTNQPQHF
>TRBJ1-5|TRBV11-2
CASSFGGDRRNQPQHF
>TRBJ1-1|TRBV27
CASSPLGQQNTEAFF
>TRBJ2-5|TRBV18
CASSLTAGQETQYF
>TRBJ1-6|TRBV4-1
CASSHSPLSAANSPLHF
>TRBJ1-2|TRBV19
CASSTWDSYTF
>TRBJ1-1|TRBV2
CASSSKRQGQGSAFF
>TRBJ2-3|TRBV5-1
CASSLWAGWDTQYF
>TRBJ2-5|TRBV13
CASSLMSGGSETQYF
>TRBJ2-1|TRBV3-1/TRBV3-2
CASSQDKQDYNEQFF
>TRBJ2-2|TRBV6-1
CASSGTGELLAGELFF
>TRBJ1-1|TRBV6-5
CASSRLGTGGTEAFF
>TRBJ1-2|TRBV21-1
CASSKRRVELNYGYTF
>TRBJ2-7|TRBV7-9
CASSWDRQTYEQYF
>TRBJ1-2|TRBV6-5
CASTDGGAQFYGYTF
>TRBJ1-1|TRBV19
CASQGRVAEAFF
>TRBJ1-4|TRBV7-9
CASSPLQGTNEKLFF
>TRBJ2-1|TRBV7-9
CASSYQEVGNEQFF
>TRBJ1-1|TRBV30
CACDKLGGTEAFF
>TRBJ1-6|TRBV12-3/TRBV12-4
CASSFPGSPLHF
>TRBJ1-6|TRBV18
CASSRDRLSYNSPLHF
>TRBJ2-7|TRBV30
CAWDSSSGWEQYF
>TRBJ2-7|TRBV19
CASSIDQGSLEQYF
>TRBJ2-7|TRBV19
CASSITFGTDFSYEQYF
>TRBJ1-2|TRBV4-1
CASSQVRADGYTF
>TRBJ1-1|TRBV4-1
CATESDRGRNTEAFF